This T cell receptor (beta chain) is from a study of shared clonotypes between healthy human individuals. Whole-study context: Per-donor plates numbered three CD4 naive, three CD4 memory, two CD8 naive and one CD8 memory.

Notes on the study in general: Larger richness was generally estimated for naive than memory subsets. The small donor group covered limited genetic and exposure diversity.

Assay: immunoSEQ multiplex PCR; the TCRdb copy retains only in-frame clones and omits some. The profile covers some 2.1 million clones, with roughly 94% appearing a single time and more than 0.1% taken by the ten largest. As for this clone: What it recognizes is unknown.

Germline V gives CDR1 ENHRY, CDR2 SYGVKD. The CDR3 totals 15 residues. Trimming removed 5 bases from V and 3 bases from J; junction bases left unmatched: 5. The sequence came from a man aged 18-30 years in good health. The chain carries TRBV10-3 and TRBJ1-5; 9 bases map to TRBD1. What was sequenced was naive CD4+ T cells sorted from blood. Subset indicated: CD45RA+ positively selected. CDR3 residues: CAISPGQGDNQPQHF. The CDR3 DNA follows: TGTGCCATCAGTCCGGGACAGGGTGACAATCAGCCCCAGCATTTT.